The 3 T cell receptor beta chains below all came from one sample that was sequenced in a study of cytomegalovirus exposure and HLA in healthy donors. The PCR had 60 Vbeta and 13 Jbeta primers. Measured with immunoSEQ multiplex PCR; TCRdb has only the in-frame clones, and not every one. The profile shows some 150,000 clones, around 80% of them singletons. The sequencing sample was made of PBMCs. The receptor set was obtained from a man between 40 and 49 years old in good health and CMV-seronegative.

This clone has only one observation. The J gene is TRBJ2-7, the V gene TRBV6-1; D is perhaps TRBD2 (5 bases). The CDR3 totals 15 residues. Germline V lookup: CDR1 MNHNS, CDR2 SASEGT. V lost 7 bases and J lost 7, with 23 bases in between. CDR3 residues: CASILRSAVGREQYF. The CDR3 nucleotides read TGTGCCAGCATTCTTCGTTCTGCGGTAGGGAGAGAGCAGTACTTC.

V gene TRBV10-2 combines with J gene TRBJ2-3, with 9 bases identical to TRBD2. This CDR3 is built from 15 residues. With 2 bases clipped from V and 6 bases from J, the junction kept 6 bases outside the gene matches. Germline V gene data show CDR1 as WSHSY and CDR2 as SAAADI. CDR3 in amino acids: CASSEEASGADTQYF. Here the CDR3 DNA reads TGCGCCAGCAGTGAGGAAGCTAGCGGGGCGGATACGCAGTATTTT.

This rearrangement joins TRBV29-1 to TRBJ1-6, with 9 positions matching TRBD1. The germline V gene has CDR1 SQVTM and CDR2 ANQGSEA. The V and J ends lost 4 bases and 9 bases, in that order; junction bases with no gene match: 4. The CDR3 is 13 residues long. CDR3 sequence (DNA): TGCAGCGTTGCTGAGACAGGGGGTTCACCCCTCCACTTT. This encodes CSVAETGGSPLHF.